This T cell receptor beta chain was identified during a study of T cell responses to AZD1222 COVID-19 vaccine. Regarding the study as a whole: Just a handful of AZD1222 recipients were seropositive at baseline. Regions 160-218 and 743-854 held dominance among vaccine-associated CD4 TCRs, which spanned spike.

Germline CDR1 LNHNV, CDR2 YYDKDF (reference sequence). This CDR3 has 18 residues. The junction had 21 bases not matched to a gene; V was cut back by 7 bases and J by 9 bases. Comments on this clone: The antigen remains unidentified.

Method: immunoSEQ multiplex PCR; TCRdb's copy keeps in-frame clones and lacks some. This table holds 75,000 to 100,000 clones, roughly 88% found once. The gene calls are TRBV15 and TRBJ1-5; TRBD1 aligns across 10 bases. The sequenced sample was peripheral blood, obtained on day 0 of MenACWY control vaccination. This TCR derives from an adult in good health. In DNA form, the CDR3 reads TGTGCCACCACCGAGACAGGGGGCAAGGGTAGGGGATGGTGGCCCCAGCATTTT. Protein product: CATTETGGKGRGWWPQHF.